The T cell receptor (beta chain) under discussion was sequenced for a study of beta chain features in type 1 diabetes. On the study more broadly: Patients did not differ from healthy donors in age, gender or cell yield. The study's findings and limits: In every one of the four CD4+ subsets, TCRB CDR3s were moderately but significantly shorter in Type 1 diabetes patients. Reads derived from cDNA could over-represent cells showing high TCR expression. Lower insertion and higher deletion counts appeared at VDJ junctions in type 1 diabetes patients.

A single heparinised blood sample, averaging about 120 mL, was obtained per donor. CDR3 length equals 16 residues. CDR1 is MNHEY, CDR2 SVGAGI, per germline. V trimming: 0 bases; J trimming: 6 bases; junction bases outside the gene matches: 7. The sequenced template was cDNA made from the entire isolated RNA. Some clones are missing from TCRdb's copy, which holds only in-frame ones; the method was immunoSEQ multiplex PCR. This table has 600,000 or so clones, roughly 13% appearing once. This clone was counted a few times. Antigen: not known. The V and J genes are TRBV6-5 and TRBJ1-5; 8 positions agree with TRBD1. The source is a man in his late teens or twenties with type 1 diabetes. Sequences were obtained from naive CD4+ T cells from blood. The DNA of the CDR3 is TGTGCCAGCAGTTACTCTGGACAGGGAATGGGTCAGCCCCAGCATTTT. Protein product: CASSYSGQGMGQPQHF.